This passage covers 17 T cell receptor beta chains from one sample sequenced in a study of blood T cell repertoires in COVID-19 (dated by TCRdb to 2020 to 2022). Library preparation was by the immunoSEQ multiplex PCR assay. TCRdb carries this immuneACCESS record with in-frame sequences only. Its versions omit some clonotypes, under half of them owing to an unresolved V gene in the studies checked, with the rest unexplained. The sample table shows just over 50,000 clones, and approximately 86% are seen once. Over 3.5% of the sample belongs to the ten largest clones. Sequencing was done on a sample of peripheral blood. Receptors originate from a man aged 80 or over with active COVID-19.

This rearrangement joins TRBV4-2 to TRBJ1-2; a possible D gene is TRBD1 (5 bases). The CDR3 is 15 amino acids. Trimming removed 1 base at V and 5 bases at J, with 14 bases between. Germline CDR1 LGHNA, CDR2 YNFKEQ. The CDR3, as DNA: TGTGCCAGCAGCCAAGGAAGGACACCTCAATATGGCTACACCTTC. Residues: CASSQGRTPQYGYTF.

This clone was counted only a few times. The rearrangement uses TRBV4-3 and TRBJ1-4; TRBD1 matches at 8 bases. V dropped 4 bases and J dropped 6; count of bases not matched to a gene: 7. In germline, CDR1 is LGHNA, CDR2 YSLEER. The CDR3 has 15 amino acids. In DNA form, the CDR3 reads TGCGCCAGCAGCCCCCAGGCAGGGGGCGATGAAAAACTGTTTTTT. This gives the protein CASSPQAGGDEKLFF.

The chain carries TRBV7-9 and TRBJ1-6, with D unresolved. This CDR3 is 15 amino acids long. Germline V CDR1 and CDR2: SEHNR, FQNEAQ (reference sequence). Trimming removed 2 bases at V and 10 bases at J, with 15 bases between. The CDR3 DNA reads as TGTGCCAGCAGCTTAAGTGGAGGACTTGGCTCACCCCTCCACTTT. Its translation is CASSLSGGLGSPLHF.

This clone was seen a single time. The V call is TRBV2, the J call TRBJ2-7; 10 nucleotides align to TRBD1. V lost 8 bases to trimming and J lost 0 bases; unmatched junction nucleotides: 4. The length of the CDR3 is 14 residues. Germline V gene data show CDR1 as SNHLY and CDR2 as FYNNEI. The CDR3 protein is CASLGQGSSYEQYF. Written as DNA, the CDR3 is TGTGCCAGCTTGGGACAGGGGAGCTCCTACGAGCAGTACTTC.

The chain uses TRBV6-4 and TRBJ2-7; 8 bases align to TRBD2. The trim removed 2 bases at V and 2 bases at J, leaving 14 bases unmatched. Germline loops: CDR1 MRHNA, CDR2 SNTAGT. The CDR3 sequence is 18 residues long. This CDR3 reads CASSDLRNGTSPAYEQYF. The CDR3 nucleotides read TGTGCCAGCAGTGACCTTAGAAACGGGACTAGTCCCGCCTACGAGCAGTACTTC.

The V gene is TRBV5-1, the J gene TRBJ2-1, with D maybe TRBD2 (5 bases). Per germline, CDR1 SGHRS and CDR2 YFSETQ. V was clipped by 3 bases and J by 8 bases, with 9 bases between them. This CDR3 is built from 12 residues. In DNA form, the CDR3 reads TGCGCCAGCAGCTCGTCCGGGGATGAGCAGTTCTTC. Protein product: CASSSSGDEQFF. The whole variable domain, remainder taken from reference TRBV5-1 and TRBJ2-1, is KAGVTQTPRYLIKTRGQQVTLSCSPISGHRSVSWYQQTPGQGLQFLFEYFSETQRNKGNFPGRFSGRQFSNSRSEMNVSTLELGDSALYLCASSSSGDEQFFGPGTRLTVL.

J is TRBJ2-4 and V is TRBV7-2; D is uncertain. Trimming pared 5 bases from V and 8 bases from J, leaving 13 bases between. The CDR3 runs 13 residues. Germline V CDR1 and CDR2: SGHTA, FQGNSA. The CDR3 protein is CASSLSLLHIQYF. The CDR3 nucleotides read TGTGCCAGCAGCCTATCGCTTCTGCACATTCAGTACTTC. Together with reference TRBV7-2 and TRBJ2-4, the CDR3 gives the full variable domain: GAGVSQSPSNKVTEKGKDVELRCDPISGHTALYWYRQSLGQGLEFLIYFQGNSAPDKSGLPSDRFSAERTGGSVSTLTIQRTQQEDSAVYLCASSLSLLHIQYFGAGTRLSVL.

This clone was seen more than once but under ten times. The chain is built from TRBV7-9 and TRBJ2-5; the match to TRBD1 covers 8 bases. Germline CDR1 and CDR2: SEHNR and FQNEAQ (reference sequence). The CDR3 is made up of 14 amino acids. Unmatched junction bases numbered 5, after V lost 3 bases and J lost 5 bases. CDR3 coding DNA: TGTGCCAGCAGCTTCTCGGACAGGGCTGAGACCCAGTACTTC. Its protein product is CASSFSDRAETQYF.

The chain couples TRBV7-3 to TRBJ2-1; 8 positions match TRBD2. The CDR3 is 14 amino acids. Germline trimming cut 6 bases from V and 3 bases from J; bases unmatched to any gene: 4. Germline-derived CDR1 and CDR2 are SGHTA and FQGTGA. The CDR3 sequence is CASSASGGYNEQFF. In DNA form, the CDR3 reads TGTGCCAGCAGTGCCAGCGGGGGCTACAATGAGCAGTTCTTC.

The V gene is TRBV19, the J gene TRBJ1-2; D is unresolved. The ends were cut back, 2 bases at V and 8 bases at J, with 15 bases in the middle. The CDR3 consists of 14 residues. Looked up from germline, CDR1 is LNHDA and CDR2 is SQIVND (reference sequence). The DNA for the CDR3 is TGTGCCAGTAGTATACGGGAGGGATGGAGAGGCTACACCTTC. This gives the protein CASSIREGWRGYTF.

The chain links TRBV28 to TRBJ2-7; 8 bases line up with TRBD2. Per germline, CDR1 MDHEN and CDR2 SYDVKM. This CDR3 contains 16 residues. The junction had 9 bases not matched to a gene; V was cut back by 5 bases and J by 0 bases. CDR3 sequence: CASSGFYSGTSYEQYF. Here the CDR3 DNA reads TGTGCCAGCAGTGGATTTTATAGCGGGACCTCCTACGAGCAGTACTTC.

CDR3 protein: CASSSGGTSGITGELFF. The CDR3 bases are TGTGCCAGCAGCTCTGGAGGGACTAGCGGGATAACCGGGGAGCTGTTTTTT. This chain joins TRBV7-2 and TRBJ2-2; 13 positions agree with TRBD2. Trimming took 4 bases from V and 5 from J; bases not matched to a gene: 7. The CDR3 loop spans 17 amino acids. Germline lookup yields CDR1 SGHTA and CDR2 FQGNSA.

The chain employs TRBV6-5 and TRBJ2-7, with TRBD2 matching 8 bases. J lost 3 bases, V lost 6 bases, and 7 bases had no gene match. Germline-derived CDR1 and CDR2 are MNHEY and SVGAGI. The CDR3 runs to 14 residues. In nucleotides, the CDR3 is TGTGCCAGCAGCCCGGGGCTAGCGGGCTACGAGCAGTACTTC. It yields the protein CASSPGLAGYEQYF.

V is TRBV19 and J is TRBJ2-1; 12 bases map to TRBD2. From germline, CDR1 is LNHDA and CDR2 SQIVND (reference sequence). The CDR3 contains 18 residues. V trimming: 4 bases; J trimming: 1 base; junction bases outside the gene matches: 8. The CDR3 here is CASSRTLTSGRSYNEQFF. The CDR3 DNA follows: TGTGCCAGTAGTAGGACCCTAACTAGCGGGAGGTCCTACAATGAGCAGTTCTTC.

CDR3 amino acids: CASSLWRQGGESQHF. The CDR3 DNA sequence: TGTGCCAGCAGTTTATGGAGACAGGGAGGTGAGTCCCAGCATTTT. The chain links TRBV28 to TRBJ1-5; 7 positions agree with TRBD1. CDR3 size: 15 residues. J gave up 11 bases and V 0 bases, and 10 bases lay outside the gene matches. Germline lookup yields CDR1 MDHEN and CDR2 SYDVKM.

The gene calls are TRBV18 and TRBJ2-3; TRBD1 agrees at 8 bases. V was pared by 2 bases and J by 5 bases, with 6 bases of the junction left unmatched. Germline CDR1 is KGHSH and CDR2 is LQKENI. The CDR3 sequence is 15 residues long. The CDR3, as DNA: TGTGCCAGCTCACCAGGACAGGGAGTTGGAGATACGCAGTATTTT. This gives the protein CASSPGQGVGDTQYF.

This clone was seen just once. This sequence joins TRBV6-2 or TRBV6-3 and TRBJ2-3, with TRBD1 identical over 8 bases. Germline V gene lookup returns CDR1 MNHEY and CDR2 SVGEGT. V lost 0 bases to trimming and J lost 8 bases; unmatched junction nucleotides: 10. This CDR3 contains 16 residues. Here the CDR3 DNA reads TGTGCCAGCAGTTACTCGATGTCAGGGGGCGTGCGTACGCAGTATTTT. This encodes CASSYSMSGGVRTQYF.